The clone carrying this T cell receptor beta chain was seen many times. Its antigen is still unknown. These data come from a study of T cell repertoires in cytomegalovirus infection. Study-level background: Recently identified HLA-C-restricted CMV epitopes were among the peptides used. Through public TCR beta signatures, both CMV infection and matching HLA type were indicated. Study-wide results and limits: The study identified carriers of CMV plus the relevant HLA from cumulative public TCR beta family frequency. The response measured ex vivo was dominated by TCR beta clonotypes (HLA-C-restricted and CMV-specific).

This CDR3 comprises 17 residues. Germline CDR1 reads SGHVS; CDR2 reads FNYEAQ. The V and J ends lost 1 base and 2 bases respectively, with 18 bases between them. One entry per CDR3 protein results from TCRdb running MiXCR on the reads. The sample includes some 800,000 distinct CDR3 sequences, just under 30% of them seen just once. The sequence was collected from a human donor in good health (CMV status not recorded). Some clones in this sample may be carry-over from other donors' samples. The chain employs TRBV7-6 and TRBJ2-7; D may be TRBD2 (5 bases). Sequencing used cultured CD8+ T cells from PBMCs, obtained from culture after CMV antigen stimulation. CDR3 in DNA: TGTGCCAGCAGCTTAGGGCCGGTGGGGAGTCCCCCCTACGAGCAGTACGTC. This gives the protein CASSLGPVGSPPYEQYV.